One sample yielded the 10 T cell receptor beta chains listed below, sequenced in a study of T cell responses to AZD1222 COVID-19 vaccine. Sequencing was performed with immunoSEQ multiplex PCR; in TCRdb, only in-frame clones are kept and a portion is missing. The sample includes 92,000 or so clones, 70% to 90% of them seen just once. The starting material was peripheral blood, obtained on day 0 of AZD1222 vaccination. All receptors derive from an adult in good health.

This clone occurred once. V usage is TRBV7-9 and J usage is TRBJ1-3; 10 positions match TRBD1. CDR3 size: 17 residues. V lost 5 bases and J lost 2; bases outside the gene matches: 9. Germline CDR1 is SEHNR and CDR2 is FQNEAQ (reference sequence). CDR3 nucleotides: TGTGCCAGCAGCACACCGGGACAGGGGATCGCTGGAAACACCATATATTTT. The encoded protein is CASSTPGQGIAGNTIYF. Full variable domain (rest looked up from reference TRBV7-9 and TRBJ1-3): DTGVSQNPRHKITKRGQNVTFRCDPISEHNRLYWYRQTLGQGPEFLTYFQNEAQLEKSRLLSDRFSAERPKGSFSTLEIQRTEQGDSAMYLCASSTPGQGIAGNTIYFGEGSWLTVV.

The J gene is TRBJ1-1, the V gene TRBV7-3; possibly TRBD1 for D (6 bases). The V end lost 5 bases, the J end lost 5 bases, and 12 bases lay between the germline ends. CDR3 length: 13 amino acids. The germline gives CDR1 SGHTA, CDR2 FQGTGA. The chain's CDR3 is CASSTTGKTEAFF. DNA of the CDR3: TGTGCCAGCAGCACAACAGGGAAAACTGAAGCTTTCTTT.

V usage is TRBV7-3 and J usage is TRBJ2-1; TRBD2 aligns across 7 bases. CDR1 is SGHTA, CDR2 FQGTGA, per germline. This CDR3 has 15 residues. The junction had 6 bases not matched to a gene; V was cut back by 5 bases and J by 2 bases. The CDR3 bases are TGTGCCAGCAGCCCCCCAGGGACTACCTACAATGAGCAGTTCTTC. This encodes CASSPPGTTYNEQFF.

The chain joins TRBV6-6 to TRBJ2-7, with D possibly TRBD2 on 6 matching bases. The CDR3 length is 16 residues. Germline CDR1 MNHNY, CDR2 SVGAGI (reference sequence). V was pared by 2 bases and J by 4 bases, with 18 bases between. The CDR3 region is CASSYPRLPGRYEQYF. The CDR3 nucleotides are TGTGCCAGCAGTTACCCCCGTCTGCCAGGGAGGTACGAGCAGTACTTC.

This chain uses TRBV3-1 (or the pseudogene TRBV3-2) with TRBJ2-2; 9 bases map to TRBD1. The ends lost 4 bases at V and 0 bases at J; junction bases unmatched: 12. CDR1 and CDR2 (germline): LGHDT, YNNKEL (reference sequence). CDR3 length: 19 amino acids. CDR3 bases: TGTGCCAGCAGCCGGGATACTGACAGGGGGACTACGAACACCGGGGAGCTGTTTTTT. Its translation: CASSRDTDRGTTNTGELFF.

The chain has TRBV5-4 and TRBJ1-2; D is ambiguous. The CDR3 is 14 residues long. From germline, CDR1 is SGHNT and CDR2 YYREEE (reference sequence). V lost 4 bases, J lost 5 bases, and 15 bases lay in between. CDR3 sequence (DNA): TGTGCCAGCAGCATCGAGTGGGGTGGATATGGCTACACCTTC. It codes for CASSIEWGGYGYTF.

On this clone: One junction end disagrees with the germline gene, perhaps due to a read error. The rearrangement joins TRBV18 to TRBJ1-2; D possibly corresponds to TRBD1 (5 bases). The CDR3 sequence is 14 residues long. CDR1 is KGHSH, CDR2 LQKENI, per germline. The CDR3 region has the DNA TGTGCCAGCTCACCCGCCGGGACGGACCTTGAGTCTCCCTTC. Translated, it gives CASSPAGTDLESPF.

This chain links TRBV5-1 with TRBJ1-3; TRBD1 is a possible D gene (6 bases). The V end lost 2 bases, the J end lost 0 bases, and 15 bases lay between the germline ends. Germline CDR1 reads SGHRS; CDR2 reads YFSETQ. This CDR3 spans 17 amino acids. The CDR3 nucleotides read TGCGCCAGCAGCTTTTCCGGGGGCCGAGACTCTGGAAACACCATATATTTT. This sequence encodes CASSFSGGRDSGNTIYF.

The chain is built from TRBV5-6 and TRBJ1-1; D gene uncertain. The CDR3 covers 16 residues. Germline CDR1 and CDR2: SGHDT and YYEEEE. The ends were cut back, 3 bases at V and 1 base at J, with 16 bases in the middle. The CDR3 DNA reads TGTGCCAGCAGCTCCCCCCTGACTCCTACGAACACTGAAGCTTTCTTT. Residues: CASSSPLTPTNTEAFF.

The rearrangement links TRBV9 to TRBJ2-1; TRBD2 matches at 8 bases. The CDR3 extends over 16 amino acids. The J segment lost 2 bases and the V segment lost 0 bases, leaving 4 bases of the junction unmatched. Germline values: CDR1 SGDLS, CDR2 YYNGEE. In DNA, the CDR3 is TGTGCCAGCAGCGTAGATGGCGGGGGGACCTACAATGAGCAGTTCTTC. This translates into CASSVDGGGTYNEQFF.